This T cell receptor (beta chain) was identified in a study of cytomegalovirus exposure and HLA in healthy donors. The study's findings and limits: Most likely, a cluster of highly shared sequence variants arose as a sequencing artifact.

Notes on this clone: The antigen is unknown.

CDR1 is LGHNA, CDR2 YSLEER, per germline. The CDR3 has 16 residues. V trimming: 0 bases; J trimming: 3 bases; junction bases outside the gene matches: 5. Primers: 60 Vbeta forward and 13 Jbeta reverse. Libraries were prepared by immunoSEQ multiplex PCR; TCRdb keeps only in-frame clonotypes and omits some of them. This table has 95,000 to 100,000 clones, approximately 78% appearing once. Sequenced input: PBMCs. The chain joins TRBV4-3 to TRBJ2-1; 7 nucleotides align to TRBD2. This receptor was taken from a woman aged 60-75 years in good health and CMV-seronegative. CDR3 nucleotides: TGCGCCAGCAGCCAAGATATAAGGACTAGCTACAATGAGCAGTTCTTC. Its translation is CASSQDIRTSYNEQFF.